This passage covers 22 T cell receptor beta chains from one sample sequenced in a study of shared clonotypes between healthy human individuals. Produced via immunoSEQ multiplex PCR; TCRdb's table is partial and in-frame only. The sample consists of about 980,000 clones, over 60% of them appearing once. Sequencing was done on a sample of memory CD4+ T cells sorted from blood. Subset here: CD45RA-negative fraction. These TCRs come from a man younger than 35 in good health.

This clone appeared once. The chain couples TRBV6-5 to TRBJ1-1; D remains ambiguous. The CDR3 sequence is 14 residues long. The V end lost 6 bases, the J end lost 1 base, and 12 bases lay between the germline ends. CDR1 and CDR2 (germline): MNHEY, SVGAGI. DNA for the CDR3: TGTGCCAGCAGATCGGGGTTTCGGAACACTGAAGCTTTCTTT. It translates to CASRSGFRNTEAFF.

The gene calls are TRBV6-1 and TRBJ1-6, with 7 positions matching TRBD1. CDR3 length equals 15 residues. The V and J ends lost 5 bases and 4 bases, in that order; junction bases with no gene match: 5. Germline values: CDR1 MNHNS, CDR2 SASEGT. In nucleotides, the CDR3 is TGTGCCAGCAGTCCGGGACAGATATATAATTCACCCCTCCACTTT. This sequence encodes CASSPGQIYNSPLHF.

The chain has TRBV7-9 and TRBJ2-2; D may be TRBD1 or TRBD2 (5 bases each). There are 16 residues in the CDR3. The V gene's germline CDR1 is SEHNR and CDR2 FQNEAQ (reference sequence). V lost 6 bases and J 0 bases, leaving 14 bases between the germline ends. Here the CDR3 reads CASSRVPGPNTGELFF. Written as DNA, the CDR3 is TGTGCCAGCAGTCGTGTACCGGGACCGAACACCGGGGAGCTGTTTTTT.

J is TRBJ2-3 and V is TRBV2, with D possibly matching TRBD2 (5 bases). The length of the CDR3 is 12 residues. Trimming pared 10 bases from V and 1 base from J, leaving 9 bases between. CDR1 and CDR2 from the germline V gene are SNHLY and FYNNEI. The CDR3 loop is CATGIRTDTQYF. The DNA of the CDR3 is TGTGCCACCGGGATCCGCACAGATACGCAGTATTTT.

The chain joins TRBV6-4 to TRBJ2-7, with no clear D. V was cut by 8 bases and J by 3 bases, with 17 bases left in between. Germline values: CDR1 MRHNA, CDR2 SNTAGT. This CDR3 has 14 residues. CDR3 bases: TGTGCCAGCGCCGGCGGCGTCAGGTGCTACGAGCAGTACTTC. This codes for CASAGGVRCYEQYF.

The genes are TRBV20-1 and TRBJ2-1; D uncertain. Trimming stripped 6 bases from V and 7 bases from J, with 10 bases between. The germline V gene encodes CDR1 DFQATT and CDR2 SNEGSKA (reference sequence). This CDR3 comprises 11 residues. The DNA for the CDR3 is TGCAGTGCCTCCCAGCTAAATGAGCAGTTCTTC. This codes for CSASQLNEQFF.

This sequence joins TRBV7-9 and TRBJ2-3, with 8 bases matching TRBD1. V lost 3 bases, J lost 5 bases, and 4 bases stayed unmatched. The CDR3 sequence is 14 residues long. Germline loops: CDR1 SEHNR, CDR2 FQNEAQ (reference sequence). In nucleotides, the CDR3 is TGTGCCAGCAGCTTGGGACAGGTAATAGATACGCAGTATTTT. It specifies CASSLGQVIDTQYF.

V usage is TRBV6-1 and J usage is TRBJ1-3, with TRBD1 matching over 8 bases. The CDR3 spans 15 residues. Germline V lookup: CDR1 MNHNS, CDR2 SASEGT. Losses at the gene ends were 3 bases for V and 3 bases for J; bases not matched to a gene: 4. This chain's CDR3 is CASSERTGFGNTIYF. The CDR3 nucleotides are TGTGCCAGCAGTGAGCGGACAGGGTTTGGAAACACCATATATTTT.

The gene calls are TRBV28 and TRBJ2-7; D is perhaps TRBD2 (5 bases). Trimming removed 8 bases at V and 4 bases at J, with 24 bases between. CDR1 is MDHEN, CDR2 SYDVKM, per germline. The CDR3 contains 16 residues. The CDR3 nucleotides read TGTGCCAGCGTACCCAGCGGCGGGCCAGTCTTTTACGAGCAGTACTTC. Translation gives CASVPSGGPVFYEQYF. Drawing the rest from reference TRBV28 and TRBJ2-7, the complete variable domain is DVKVTQSSRYLVKRTGEKVFLECVQDMDHENMFWYRQDPGLGLRLIYFSYDVKMKEKGDIPEGYSVSREKKERFSLILESASTNQTSMYLCASVPSGGPVFYEQYFGPGTRLTVT.

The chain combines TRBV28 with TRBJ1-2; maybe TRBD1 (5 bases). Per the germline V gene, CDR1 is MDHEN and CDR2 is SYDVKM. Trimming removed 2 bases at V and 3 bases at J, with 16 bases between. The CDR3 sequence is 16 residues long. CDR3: CASSLGATVVDYGYTF. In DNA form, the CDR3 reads TGTGCCAGCAGTTTAGGGGCTACGGTAGTGGACTATGGCTACACCTTC.

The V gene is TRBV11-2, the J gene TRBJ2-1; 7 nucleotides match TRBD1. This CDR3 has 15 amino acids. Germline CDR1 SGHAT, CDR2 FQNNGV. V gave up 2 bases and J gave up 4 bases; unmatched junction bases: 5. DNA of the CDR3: TGTGCCAGCAGCTTATTGACAGGGCAATACAATGAGCAGTTCTTC. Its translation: CASSLLTGQYNEQFF.

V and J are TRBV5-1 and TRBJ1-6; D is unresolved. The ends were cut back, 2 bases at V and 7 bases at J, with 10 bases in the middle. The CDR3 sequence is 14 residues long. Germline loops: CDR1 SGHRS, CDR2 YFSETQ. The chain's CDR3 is CASSFQEGNSPLHF. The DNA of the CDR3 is TGCGCCAGCAGCTTTCAAGAGGGCAATTCACCCCTCCACTTT. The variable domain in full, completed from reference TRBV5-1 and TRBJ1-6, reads KAGVTQTPRYLIKTRGQQVTLSCSPISGHRSVSWYQQTPGQGLQFLFEYFSETQRNKGNFPGRFSGRQFSNSRSEMNVSTLELGDSALYLCASSFQEGNSPLHFGNGTRLTVT.

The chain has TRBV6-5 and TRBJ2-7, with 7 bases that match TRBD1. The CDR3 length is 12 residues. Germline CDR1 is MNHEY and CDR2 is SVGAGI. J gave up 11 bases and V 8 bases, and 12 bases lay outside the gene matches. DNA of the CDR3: TGTGCCAGCGGCGCTGACACCGGGACAGAGTACTTC. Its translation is CASGADTGTEYF.

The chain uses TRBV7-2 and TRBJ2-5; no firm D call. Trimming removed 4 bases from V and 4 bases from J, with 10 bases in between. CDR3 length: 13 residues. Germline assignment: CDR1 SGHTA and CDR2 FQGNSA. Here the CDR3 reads CASSSLFPETQYF. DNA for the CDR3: TGTGCCAGCAGCTCCTTATTCCCAGAGACCCAGTACTTC.

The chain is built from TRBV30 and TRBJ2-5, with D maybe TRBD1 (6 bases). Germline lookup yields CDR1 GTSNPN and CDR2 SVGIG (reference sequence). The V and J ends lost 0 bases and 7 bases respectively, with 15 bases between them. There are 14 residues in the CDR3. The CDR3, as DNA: TGTGCCTGGAGTGTTACAGGGAGAATTAGGACCCAGTACTTC. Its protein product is CAWSVTGRIRTQYF.

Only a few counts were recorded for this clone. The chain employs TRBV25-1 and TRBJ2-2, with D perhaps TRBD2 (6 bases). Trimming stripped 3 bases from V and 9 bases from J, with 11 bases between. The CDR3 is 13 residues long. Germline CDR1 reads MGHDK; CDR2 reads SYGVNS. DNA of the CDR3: TGTGCCAGCAGTGACACGGGACTCAGGGAGCTGTTTTTT. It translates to CASSDTGLRELFF.

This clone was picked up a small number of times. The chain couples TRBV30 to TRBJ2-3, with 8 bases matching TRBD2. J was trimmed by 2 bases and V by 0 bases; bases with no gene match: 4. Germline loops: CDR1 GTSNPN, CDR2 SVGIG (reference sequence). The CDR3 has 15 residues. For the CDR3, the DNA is TGTGCCTGGAGTGTGGGAGCGGGGGCCACAGATACGCAGTATTTT. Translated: CAWSVGAGATDTQYF.

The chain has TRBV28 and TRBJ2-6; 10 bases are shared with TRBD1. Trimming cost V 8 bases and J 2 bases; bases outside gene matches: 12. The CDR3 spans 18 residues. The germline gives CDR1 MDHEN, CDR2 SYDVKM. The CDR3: CASGKRQGAQAGANVLTF. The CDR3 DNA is TGTGCCAGCGGGAAGAGACAGGGGGCGCAGGCTGGGGCCAACGTCCTGACTTTC.

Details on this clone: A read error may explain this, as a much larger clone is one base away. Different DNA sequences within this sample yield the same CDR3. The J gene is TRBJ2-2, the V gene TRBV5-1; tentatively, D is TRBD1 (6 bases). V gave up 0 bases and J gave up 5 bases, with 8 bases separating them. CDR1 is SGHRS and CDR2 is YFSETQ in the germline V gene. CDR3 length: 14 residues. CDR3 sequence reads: CASSLGQETGELFF. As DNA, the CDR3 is TGCGCCAGCAGCTTGGGACAGGAGACCGGGGAGCTGTTTTTT.

CDR3 in amino acids: CASSPTATNEQFF. The DNA of the CDR3 is TGTGCCAGCTCACCAACAGCGACGAATGAGCAGTTCTTC. The rearrangement uses TRBV18 and TRBJ2-1; D unclear. The CDR3 runs 13 residues. V was pared by 2 bases and J by 7 bases, with 9 bases between. The germline V gene has CDR1 KGHSH and CDR2 LQKENI.

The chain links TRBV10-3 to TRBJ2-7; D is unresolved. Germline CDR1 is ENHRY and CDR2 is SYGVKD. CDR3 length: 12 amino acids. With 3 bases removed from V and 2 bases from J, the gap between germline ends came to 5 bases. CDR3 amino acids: CAISDTTYEQYF. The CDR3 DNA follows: TGTGCCATCAGTGACACTACCTACGAGCAGTACTTC.

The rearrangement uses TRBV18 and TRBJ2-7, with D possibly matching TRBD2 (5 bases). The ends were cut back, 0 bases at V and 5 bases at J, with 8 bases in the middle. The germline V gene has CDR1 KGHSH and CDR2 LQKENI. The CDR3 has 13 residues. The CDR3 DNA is TGTGCCAGCTCACCACCAATCGGGGACGAGCAGTACTTC. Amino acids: CASSPPIGDEQYF.